The T cell receptor beta chain described here comes from a study of Ad26.COV2.S vaccination and SARS-CoV-2 variants. Treatment specified: around 19 received Ad26.COV2.S at low or high dose, single or two shots; a few received placebo; per-sample allocation not given. Specimens were obtained on day 63 following the first vaccine or placebo injection. The vaccine antigen was prefusion-stabilized Wuhan SARS-CoV-2 spike. The CDR3 sequence is 12 residues long. Per germline, CDR1 MNHEY and CDR2 SMNVEV (reference sequence). V shed 6 bases and J shed 7 bases, with 9 bases lying between them. Notes on this clone: Antigen unknown.

This table comes from immunoSEQ multiplex PCR, and its TCRdb copy is limited to in-frame clones, with some not included. This table has about 370,000 clones, approximately 86% appearing once. Study-wide results and caveats: Non-spike TCR breadth showed similarity between vaccine and placebo recipients.

V gene TRBV27 combines with J gene TRBJ1-4; possible D gene TRBD1, 6 bases. The receptor was derived from a person between 18 and 59 years old who received the Ad26.COV2.S COVID-19 vaccine or a placebo. Sequences were derived from peripheral blood, sampled in a trial of Ad26.COV2.S vaccine versus placebo. The CDR3 is CASRGGLEKLFF. Written as DNA, the CDR3 is TGTGCCAGCAGAGGGGGACTTGAAAAACTGTTTTTT.